One and the same sample provided the 25 T cell receptor beta chains below, sequenced in a study of Ad26.COV2.S vaccination and SARS-CoV-2 variants (dated by TCRdb to the early 2020s). The method was the immunoSEQ multiplex PCR assay. TCRdb holds this immuneACCESS table with in-frame rearrangements only. Some clones are missing; in checked studies, unresolved V genes explain under half, and the rest has no known cause. The sample has roughly 680,000 clones on record, approximately 88% of them singletons. The top ten clones comprise approximately 1.5% of the sample. The treatment or condition label corresponds to: 15 to 20 received Ad26.COV2.S at low or high dose, single or two shots; five or six received placebo; per-sample allocation not given. Repertoires of vaccine and placebo recipients were sequenced from samples collected on day 63 after the first injection. The source was peripheral blood, collected in a trial of Ad26.COV2.S vaccine versus placebo. The receptors were sampled from a person aged 18-65 years who received the Ad26.COV2.S COVID-19 vaccine or a placebo.

This clone was counted at least ten times. This rearrangement joins TRBV10-3 to TRBJ1-2, with TRBD1 matching 8 bases. The J segment lost 7 bases and the V segment lost 6 bases, leaving 13 bases of the junction unmatched. CDR3 length: 15 residues. Germline lookup yields CDR1 ENHRY and CDR2 SYGVKD. The CDR3 protein is CAISYTDTGGIGYTF. CDR3 nucleotide sequence: TGTGCCATCAGCTACACCGACACAGGGGGGATTGGCTACACCTTC.

This sequence joins TRBV5-1 and TRBJ2-7; TRBD1 is a possible D gene (6 bases). V was trimmed by 4 bases and J by 3 bases, leaving 11 bases between them. Germline CDR1 and CDR2: SGHRS and YFSETQ. The CDR3 runs 13 residues. The DNA for the CDR3 is TGCGCCAGCAGCCCGGGACATAACTACGAGCAGTACTTC. Its protein product is CASSPGHNYEQYF.

This sequence joins TRBV6-5 and TRBJ2-3, with a possible D match to TRBD1 (6 bases). Germline V gene lookup returns CDR1 MNHEY and CDR2 SVGAGI. This CDR3 comprises 11 residues. Trimming took 7 bases from V and 6 from J, leaving 8 bases between them. CDR3 in DNA: TGTGCCAGCACGAGGGGGGATACGCAGTATTTT. It yields the protein CASTRGDTQYF.

The J gene is TRBJ2-3, the V gene TRBV24-1, with a weak D call TRBD1 (5 bases). Trimming left V 3 bases short and J 4 bases short, with 7 bases between. Per the germline V gene, CDR1 is KGHDR and CDR2 is SFDVKD. CDR3 size: 13 residues. DNA for the CDR3: TGTGCCACCAGTGATGGACATTCAGATACGCAGTATTTT. Its protein product is CATSDGHSDTQYF.

This chain connects TRBV7-2 to TRBJ2-7; no firm D call. Trimming removed 2 bases at V and 0 bases at J, with 5 bases between. The CDR3 contains 13 residues. CDR1 and CDR2 (germline): SGHTA, FQGNSA. CDR3 sequence reads: CASSLNPSYEQYF. Written as DNA, the CDR3 is TGTGCCAGCAGCTTAAACCCCTCCTACGAGCAGTACTTC.

The rearrangement links TRBV19 to TRBJ1-1; D unresolved. V lost 4 bases and J lost 3, with 9 bases in between. CDR1 is LNHDA, CDR2 SQIVND, per germline (reference sequence). This CDR3 region has 13 residues. This CDR3 is CASSTPGYTEAFF. CDR3 in DNA: TGTGCCAGTAGTACTCCCGGATACACTGAAGCTTTCTTT.

With respect to this clone: In the same sample, other DNA sequences code for this CDR3. J is TRBJ2-7 and V is TRBV6-5, with TRBD1 matching over 9 bases. Germline CDR1 and CDR2: MNHEY and SVGAGI. This CDR3 is built from 14 residues. V gave up 6 bases and J gave up 4 bases; unmatched junction bases: 7. CDR3 sequence reads: CASSFDRGSYEQYF. The CDR3 nucleotides are TGTGCCAGCAGCTTCGACAGGGGGTCGTACGAGCAGTACTTC.

The CDR3 region has the DNA TGTGCCAGTAATCAGGGGTCCGCACAAGAGACCCAGTACTTC. This gives the protein CASNQGSAQETQYF. The chain couples TRBV19 to TRBJ2-5, with a weak D call TRBD1 (6 bases). Germline lookup yields CDR1 LNHDA and CDR2 SQIVND (reference sequence). Trimming took off 7 bases at V and 2 bases at J, with 14 bases between the two ends. The CDR3 loop spans 14 amino acids.

The chain joins TRBV4-2 to TRBJ2-3; maybe TRBD2 (6 bases). Germline CDR1 reads LGHNA; CDR2 reads YNFKEQ. V was trimmed by 0 bases and J by 0 bases, leaving 16 bases between them. This CDR3 has 18 amino acids. CDR3 coding DNA: TGTGCCAGCAGCCAAGAGTGGGCCCCGGGACTGAGCACAGATACGCAGTATTTT. This sequence encodes CASSQEWAPGLSTDTQYF.

This clone has only a few counts. The chain uses TRBV9 and TRBJ1-1; 10 nucleotides line up with TRBD1. V was pared by 0 bases and J by 5 bases, with 1 base of the junction left unmatched. This CDR3 is built from 14 residues. The germline gives CDR1 SGDLS, CDR2 YYNGEE. The CDR3 region is CASSVGTGGTEAFF. Written as DNA, the CDR3 is TGTGCCAGCAGCGTAGGGACAGGGGGGACTGAAGCTTTCTTT.

As to this clone: Other DNA variants within this sample encode the same CDR3. The rearrangement uses TRBV9 and TRBJ2-1; possibly TRBD2 for D (5 bases). The CDR3 is 15 residues long. Trimming took 0 bases from V and 3 from J, leaving 10 bases between them. Germline V gene sequence: CDR1 SGDLS, CDR2 YYNGEE. The CDR3 region is CASSVGTSLYNEQFF. The CDR3 DNA reads TGTGCCAGCAGCGTAGGGACTTCTCTCTACAATGAGCAGTTCTTC. Full variable domain (outside the CDR3, taken from reference TRBV9 and TRBJ2-1): DSGVTQTPKHLITATGQRVTLRCSPRSGDLSVYWYQQSLDQGLQFLIQYYNGEERAKGNILERFSAQQFPDLHSELNLSSLELGDSALYFCASSVGTSLYNEQFFGPGTRLTVL.

The chain joins TRBV4-3 to TRBJ2-1; perhaps D is TRBD1 or TRBD2 (6 bases each). The CDR3 runs 15 residues. The germline V gene encodes CDR1 LGHNA and CDR2 YSLEER. V was shortened by 5 bases and J by 6 bases, with 17 bases between the two germline ends. In nucleotides, the CDR3 is TGCGCCAGCAGCTCCTTTGGGGGGCCTCTCAATGAGCAGTTCTTC. This codes for CASSSFGGPLNEQFF.

About this clone: Other DNA sequences in the sample encode the same CDR3. The chain links TRBV6-2 or TRBV6-3 to TRBJ1-1; 10 bases line up with TRBD1. The germline CDR1 and CDR2 sequences are MNHEY and SVGEGT. The V and J ends lost 6 bases and 4 bases, in that order; junction bases with no gene match: 2. The CDR3 runs 13 residues. CDR3 loop: CASSWTGGTEAFF. In nucleotides, the CDR3 is TGTGCCAGCAGCTGGACAGGGGGCACTGAAGCTTTCTTT.

The rearrangement joins TRBV27 to TRBJ2-1, with 9 bases fitting TRBD2. CDR1 and CDR2 from the germline V gene are MNHEY and SMNVEV (reference sequence). This CDR3 is 16 amino acids long. V was pared by 4 bases and J by 4 bases, with 8 bases of the junction left unmatched. The CDR3 protein is CASSSRLAGRYNEQFF. CDR3 sequence (DNA): TGTGCCAGCAGTTCACGGCTAGCGGGGAGATACAATGAGCAGTTCTTC.

The rearrangement links TRBV6-5 to TRBJ1-5, with TRBD1 identical over 7 bases. The germline V gene has CDR1 MNHEY and CDR2 SVGAGI. There are 15 residues in the CDR3. V lost 7 bases, J lost 6 bases, and 12 bases stayed unmatched. The CDR3 nucleotides read TGTGCCAGCAACCCGACCAGGGGGAGGGGTCAGCCCCAGCATTTT. The encoded protein is CASNPTRGRGQPQHF.

The chain is built from TRBV11-2 and TRBJ1-2; D call uncertain. Germline CDR1 is SGHAT and CDR2 is FQNNGV. The V end lost 0 bases, the J end lost 7 bases, and 12 bases lay between the germline ends. This CDR3 region has 14 residues. The CDR3 sequence: CASSLDGSYSGYTF. The CDR3 nucleotides are TGTGCCAGCAGCTTAGACGGTAGCTATTCTGGCTACACCTTC.

V and J are TRBV5-5 and TRBJ1-1; 7 nucleotides agree with TRBD1. J was trimmed by 0 bases and V by 7 bases; bases with no gene match: 12. The CDR3 is 16 residues long. The germline gives CDR1 SGHKS, CDR2 YYEKEE (reference sequence). The CDR3 DNA reads TGTGCCAGCCGACCGGGACAGAGAAACATGAACACTGAAGCTTTCTTT. This sequence encodes CASRPGQRNMNTEAFF.

The chain recombines TRBV28 with TRBJ2-7; D might be TRBD2 (6 bases). V was cut by 2 bases and J by 3 bases, with 26 bases left in between. Germline V gene lookup returns CDR1 MDHEN and CDR2 SYDVKM. The CDR3 consists of 19 residues. The CDR3 nucleotides read TGTGCCAGCAGTTTACCCCCACGAGGGGACGCCGGGAGAAGCTACGAGCAGTACTTC. This translates into CASSLPPRGDAGRSYEQYF.

The chain joins TRBV11-3 to TRBJ2-6; D gene unclear. V was trimmed by 6 bases and J by 2 bases, leaving 11 bases between them. The CDR3 runs to 15 residues. Germline CDR1 and CDR2: SGHNT and YENEEA. CDR3 residues: CASSNRGPGANVLTF. For the CDR3, the DNA is TGTGCCAGCAGTAATCGTGGCCCTGGGGCCAACGTCCTGACTTTC.

The chain links TRBV3-1 (or the pseudogene TRBV3-2) to TRBJ2-1, with D perhaps being TRBD1 or TRBD2 (5 bases each). V was clipped by 3 bases and J by 15 bases, with 18 bases between them. Germline V lookup: CDR1 LGHDT, CDR2 YNNKEL (reference sequence). This CDR3 region has 13 residues. The CDR3 region is CASSQWDGQGTFF. CDR3 DNA: TGTGCCAGCAGCCAGTGGGACGGGCAGGGCACGTTCTTC.

V and J are TRBV6-5 and TRBJ1-2; no clear D. The CDR3 extends over 14 amino acids. Trimming cost V 0 bases and J 3 bases, with 8 bases left between them. The germline V gene has CDR1 MNHEY and CDR2 SVGAGI. The CDR3 region is CASSYSSDYYGYTF. The CDR3 DNA sequence: TGTGCCAGCAGTTACTCTTCGGATTACTATGGCTACACCTTC.

This sequence joins TRBV24-1 and TRBJ1-1; D unresolved. Trimming cost V 5 bases and J 1 base, with 10 bases left between them. CDR1 and CDR2 (germline): KGHDR, SFDVKD. This CDR3 has 14 amino acids. The CDR3 sequence: CATSAAGPNTEAFF. CDR3 nucleotides: TGTGCCACCAGTGCCGCCGGGCCGAACACTGAAGCTTTCTTT.

This clone appeared a few times. Other DNA sequences from this sample encode an identical CDR3 as well. J is TRBJ2-7 and V is TRBV7-6; 10 bases fit TRBD2. J was trimmed by 0 bases and V by 5 bases; bases with no gene match: 4. From germline, CDR1 is SGHVS and CDR2 FNYEAQ. The CDR3 totals 15 residues. The CDR3 loop reads CASSPRLAGSYEQYF. CDR3 coding DNA: TGTGCCAGCAGCCCCCGACTAGCGGGCTCCTACGAGCAGTACTTC.

The chain has TRBV6-5 and TRBJ2-7, with 10 bases that match TRBD1. The CDR3 runs 14 residues. The germline V gene has CDR1 MNHEY and CDR2 SVGAGI. V lost 10 bases, J lost 2 bases, and 8 bases stayed unmatched. The CDR3 protein is CAIRQGAPTYEQYF. In nucleotides, the CDR3 is TGTGCCATCCGACAGGGGGCACCCACCTACGAGCAGTACTTC.

V and J are TRBV6-5 and TRBJ1-4; D unresolved. The CDR3 has 13 residues. V was pared by 6 bases and J by 9 bases, with 14 bases between. The V gene's germline CDR1 is MNHEY and CDR2 SVGAGI. CDR3 sequence (DNA): TGTGCCAGCAGCCGAGGTGCAGCACAAAAACTGTTTTTT. Protein product: CASSRGAAQKLFF.